This T cell receptor beta chain was sequenced during a study of T cells in Graves' hyperthyroidism and ophthalmopathy. Study outcomes and limitations: Also found in blood were most expanded thyroid clonotypes above 0.001.

What was amplified from RNA transcripts were TCR beta CDR3 regions. The HTBI primer set served for first-round RT-PCR of the TCR CDR3. TCRdb used MiXCR to reprocess the multiplex PCR reads, holding one entry per CDR3 protein. The sample includes fewer than 250,000 distinct CDR3 sequences, about 25% of them seen just once. This clonotype appeared many times. Antigen specificity is unknown. The PBMCs were taken from less than 11 ml of fresh peripheral blood. Germline V gene data show CDR1 as MNHEY and CDR2 as SVGEGT. The CDR3 sequence is 12 residues long. Trimming took 6 bases from V and 5 from J, leaving 11 bases between them.

The rearrangement uses TRBV6-2 or TRBV6-3 and TRBJ2-7; TRBD1 is a possible D gene (6 bases). What was sequenced was blood. This clonotype was obtained from a woman aged 40 to 55 with Graves' ophthalmopathy. The CDR3 is CASSYRVNEQYF. As DNA, the CDR3 is TGTGCCAGCAGCTACAGGGTTAACGAGCAGTACTTC.